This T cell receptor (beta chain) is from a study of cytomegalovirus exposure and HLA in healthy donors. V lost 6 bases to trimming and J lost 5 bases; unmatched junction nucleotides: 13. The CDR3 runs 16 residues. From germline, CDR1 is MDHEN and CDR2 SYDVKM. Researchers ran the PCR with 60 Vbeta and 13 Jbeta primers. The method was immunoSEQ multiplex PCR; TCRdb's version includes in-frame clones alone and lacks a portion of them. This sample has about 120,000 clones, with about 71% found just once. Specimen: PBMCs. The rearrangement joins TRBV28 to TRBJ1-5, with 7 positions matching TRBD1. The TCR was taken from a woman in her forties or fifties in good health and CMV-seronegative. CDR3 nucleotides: TGTGCCAGCAGGTTAGTGGTTAAGGGGGCGCATCAGCCCCAGCATTTT. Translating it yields CASRLVVKGAHQPQHF.